The next 27 T cell receptor beta chains were all read from a single sample in a study of shared clonotypes between healthy human individuals. TCRdb's copy holds only in-frame clones and misses some; the assay was immunoSEQ multiplex PCR. The sample lists roughly 410,000 clones; approximately 96% were seen once. Sequenced material: memory CD8+ T cells sorted from blood. Stated subset: CD45RO+ cells pooled with CCR7-negative TemRA cells. These receptors came from a man aged 30 to 45 in good health.

The rearrangement uses TRBV7-9 and TRBJ2-2; 10 nucleotides align to TRBD2. The CDR3 length is 16 residues. Trimming removed 6 bases from V and 13 bases from J; junction bases left unmatched: 17. Germline assignment: CDR1 SEHNR and CDR2 FQNEAQ (reference sequence). In DNA, the CDR3 is TGTGCCAGCAGGCCCGCGGGGGCTAGCGGGAGTTATGGGCTGTTTTTT. Translated, it gives CASRPAGASGSYGLFF.

CDR3 DNA: TGTGCCAGCAGTCACCGGACAGGGACTTATCAGCCCCAGCATTTT. This gives the protein CASSHRTGTYQPQHF. The rearrangement links TRBV28 to TRBJ1-5; 8 nucleotides match TRBD1. Germline-derived CDR1 and CDR2 are MDHEN and SYDVKM. The CDR3 sequence is 15 residues long. Losses at the gene ends were 5 bases for V and 5 bases for J; bases not matched to a gene: 8.

This chain joins TRBV21-1 and TRBJ1-6; the table's D call, TRBD1, was not checked against the DNA. TRBV21-1 is labeled a pseudogene. The CDR3 runs to 15 residues. The CDR3 region has the DNA TGTGCCAGCAGTTCAGGTTGCATCGTCAATTCACCCCTCCACTTT. As protein: CASSSGCIVNSPLHF.

The count of this clone is one. The chain combines TRBV27 with TRBJ2-1; 7 nucleotides match TRBD2. Germline values: CDR1 MNHEY, CDR2 SMNVEV (reference sequence). J gave up 0 bases and V 6 bases, and 11 bases lay outside the gene matches. CDR3 length: 17 residues. The CDR3 sequence is CASSGLDVMSSYNEQFF. The CDR3 nucleotides read TGTGCCAGCAGCGGACTAGACGTTATGAGCTCCTACAATGAGCAGTTCTTC.

V usage is TRBV5-1 and J usage is TRBJ2-1, with D perhaps given as TRBD1 or TRBD2 (5 bases each). Germline V gene sequence: CDR1 SGHRS, CDR2 YFSETQ. This CDR3 has 17 amino acids. V was trimmed by 1 base and J by 0 bases, leaving 14 bases between them. The CDR3 is CASSLFPRGNSYNEQFF. CDR3 DNA: TGCGCCAGCAGCTTGTTTCCGAGGGGTAACTCCTACAATGAGCAGTTCTTC.

The chain carries TRBV30 and TRBJ1-3; no firm D call. Trimming pared 4 bases from V and 0 bases from J, leaving 7 bases between. Germline assignment: CDR1 GTSNPN and CDR2 SVGIG (reference sequence). The CDR3 has 13 residues. CDR3 sequence: CAWNVNSGNTIYF. The CDR3 DNA reads as TGTGCCTGGAACGTAAACTCTGGAAACACCATATATTTT.

The V call is TRBV29-1, the J call TRBJ2-5, with D possibly TRBD2 on 5 matching bases. This CDR3 region has 13 residues. CDR1 and CDR2 (germline): SQVTM, ANQGSEA. V lost 6 bases and J 0 bases, leaving 11 bases between the germline ends. The CDR3 nucleotides are TGCAGCGTGAGGACTGGGTACCAAGAGACCCAGTACTTC. This codes for CSVRTGYQETQYF.

This chain uses TRBV19 with TRBJ2-7; TRBD2 matches 10 bases. Losses at the gene ends were 4 bases for V and 4 bases for J; bases not matched to a gene: 7. From germline, CDR1 is LNHDA and CDR2 SQIVND (reference sequence). The CDR3 has 15 amino acids. CDR3 nucleotides: TGTGCCAGTAGTACCGGACTAGCGGAGAGATACGAGCAGTACTTC. Amino acid sequence: CASSTGLAERYEQYF. Variable domain in full (rest from reference TRBV19 and TRBJ2-7): DGGITQSPKYLFRKEGQNVTLSCEQNLNHDAMYWYRQDPGQGLRLIYYSQIVNDFQKGDIAEGYSVSREKKESFPLTVTSAQKNPTAFYLCASSTGLAERYEQYFGPGTRLTVT.

This rearrangement joins TRBV30 to TRBJ1-5, with 7 bases matching TRBD1. This CDR3 is built from 14 residues. The V gene's germline CDR1 is GTSNPN and CDR2 SVGIG (reference sequence). This chain's CDR3 is CARWVDRVDQPQHF. The CDR3 coding sequence is TGTGCTCGCTGGGTAGACAGGGTAGACCAGCCCCAGCATTTT.

The gene calls are TRBV28 and TRBJ2-1; no definite D call. With 2 bases removed from V and 4 bases from J, the gap between germline ends came to 3 bases. This CDR3 contains 12 residues. Per germline, CDR1 MDHEN and CDR2 SYDVKM. The CDR3 loop is CASSLDYNEQFF. The CDR3 region has the DNA TGTGCCAGCAGTTTAGATTACAATGAGCAGTTCTTC. The entire variable domain, with the rest obtained from reference TRBV28 and TRBJ2-1, is as follows: DVKVTQSSRYLVKRTGEKVFLECVQDMDHENMFWYRQDPGLGLRLIYFSYDVKMKEKGDIPEGYSVSREKKERFSLILESASTNQTSMYLCASSLDYNEQFFGPGTRLTVL.

As to this clone: At one end, the junction sequence differs from germline, possibly due to a read error. The chain carries TRBV20-1 and TRBJ2-7, with TRBD1 matching 9 bases. This CDR3 spans 11 amino acids. Germline CDR1 reads DFQATT; CDR2 reads SNEGSKA (reference sequence). CDR3 protein: CSAREDRGPHF. CDR3 sequence (DNA): TGCAGTGCTAGGGAGGACAGGGGCCCTCACTTC.

The J gene is TRBJ2-7, the V gene TRBV11-2, with TRBD1 as a possible D gene (6 bases). The CDR3 spans 14 residues. CDR1 is SGHAT and CDR2 is FQNNGV in the germline V gene. Trimming left V 3 bases short and J 1 base short, with 10 bases between. CDR3 protein: CASSFFQGSYEQYF. As DNA, the CDR3 is TGTGCCAGCAGCTTTTTCCAGGGGTCCTACGAGCAGTACTTC.

J is TRBJ2-7 and V is TRBV28, with a weak D call TRBD1 (5 bases). Germline V lookup: CDR1 MDHEN, CDR2 SYDVKM. This CDR3 contains 11 residues. Trimming shortened V by 4 bases and J by 4 bases, and 5 bases separated the two germline ends. DNA for the CDR3: TGTGCCAGCAGTTCAGGGTACGAGCAGTACTTC. Its protein product is CASSSGYEQYF.

The CDR3 loop reads CASSEVRTSGRARYNEQFF. The CDR3 region has the DNA TGTGCCAGCAGTGAAGTCAGGACTAGCGGGAGGGCCCGATACAATGAGCAGTTCTTC. The rearrangement uses TRBV6-1 and TRBJ2-1; 15 nucleotides line up with TRBD2. Germline V gene sequence: CDR1 MNHNS, CDR2 SASEGT. The CDR3 length is 19 residues. Losses at the gene ends were 1 base for V and 4 bases for J; bases not matched to a gene: 8.

The V gene is TRBV12-5, the J gene TRBJ2-5; D not resolved. This CDR3 comprises 15 residues. CDR1 and CDR2 from the germline V gene are LGHNT and FRNRAP. Trimming left V 5 bases short and J 2 bases short, with 15 bases between. This chain's CDR3 is CASGHTLGSQETQYF. In DNA form, the CDR3 reads TGTGCTAGTGGTCACACACTCGGTTCGCAAGAGACCCAGTACTTC.

The chain is built from TRBV28 and TRBJ1-2, with D possibly matching TRBD1 (6 bases). This CDR3 region has 15 residues. Germline V gene data show CDR1 as MDHEN and CDR2 as SYDVKM. Trimming took off 3 bases at V and 8 bases at J, with 19 bases between the two ends. CDR3 amino acids: CASSFAHRARMGYTF. The CDR3 DNA reads TGTGCCAGCAGTTTCGCCCACAGGGCGAGGATGGGCTACACCTTC.

This clone has more than one count but fewer than ten. The chain has TRBV6-4 and TRBJ1-2; possibly TRBD1 for D (5 bases). The germline gives CDR1 MRHNA, CDR2 SNTAGT. V was cut by 2 bases and J by 4 bases, with 11 bases left in between. This CDR3 region has 14 residues. The CDR3 DNA follows: TGTGCCAGCAGTGACCGGGGCCTCCCCTATGGCTACACCTTC. Translation gives CASSDRGLPYGYTF.

The chain carries TRBV2 and TRBJ2-1; 10 bases align to TRBD2. The length of the CDR3 is 16 residues. Germline lookup yields CDR1 SNHLY and CDR2 FYNNEI. Germline trimming cut 2 bases from V and 4 bases from J; bases unmatched to any gene: 5. Written as DNA, the CDR3 is TGTGCCAGCAGTGAACAGTGGGGACTAGCGTACAATGAGCAGTTCTTC. This sequence encodes CASSEQWGLAYNEQFF. The full variable domain, completed using reference TRBV2 and TRBJ2-1, is EPEVTQTPSHQVTQMGQEVILRCVPISNHLYFYWYRQILGQKVEFLVSFYNNEISEKSEIFDDQFSVERPDGSNFTLKIRSTKLEDSAMYFCASSEQWGLAYNEQFFGPGTRLTVL.

The chain's CDR3 is CASCPVSYSLIPGHLTGELFF. The CDR3 DNA sequence: TGCGCCAGCTGTCCAGTCTCGTATTCCCTGATTCCGGGACATCTCACCGGGGAGCTGTTTTTT. This chain connects TRBV5-1 to TRBJ2-2; D may be TRBD1 (6 bases). The V end was cut by 7 bases, the J end by 4 bases, with 35 bases between. The germline gives CDR1 SGHRS, CDR2 YFSETQ. CDR3 size: 21 residues.

CDR3 in DNA: TGTGCCAGCAGCTTAAGCCTGAACACTGAAGCTTTCTTT. Amino acid sequence: CASSLSLNTEAFF. The V and J genes are TRBV11-2 and TRBJ1-1; D is uncertain. The V end lost 2 bases, the J end lost 0 bases, and 4 bases lay between the germline ends. The CDR3 spans 13 residues. Germline CDR1 is SGHAT and CDR2 is FQNNGV.

The chain carries TRBV6-1 and TRBJ2-1; D ambiguous. With 6 bases removed from V and 7 bases from J, the gap between germline ends came to 4 bases. The germline V gene encodes CDR1 MNHNS and CDR2 SASEGT. The CDR3 sequence is 10 residues long. The CDR3 region is CASSLNEQFF. The DNA of the CDR3 is TGTGCCAGCAGCTTGAATGAGCAGTTCTTC.

The gene calls are TRBV2 and TRBJ1-6; D not resolved. The ends were cut back, 7 bases at V and 8 bases at J, with 9 bases in the middle. Germline V gene lookup returns CDR1 SNHLY and CDR2 FYNNEI. The CDR3 consists of 12 residues. In DNA, the CDR3 is TGTGCCAGCACCGTGGCCCATTCACCCCTCCACTTT. Protein sequence: CASTVAHSPLHF.

The CDR3 DNA sequence: TGTGCCAGCAGTGACGGGGGGAGCGGGAGGGCAGATACGCAGTATTTT. Translated: CASSDGGSGRADTQYF. This chain connects TRBV6-1 to TRBJ2-3, with 10 positions matching TRBD2. CDR1 is MNHNS, CDR2 SASEGT, per germline. The ends lost 3 bases at V and 4 bases at J; junction bases unmatched: 7. The CDR3 length is 16 residues.

The V call is TRBV7-9, the J call TRBJ2-1; D not resolved. V was trimmed by 1 base and J by 6 bases, leaving 10 bases between them. The CDR3 covers 14 residues. Per germline, CDR1 SEHNR and CDR2 FQNEAQ (reference sequence). DNA of the CDR3: TGTGCCAGCAGCTTAGTTTTTGGGGTCAATGAGCAGTTCTTC. It encodes CASSLVFGVNEQFF. Filled out from reference TRBV7-9 and TRBJ2-1, the complete variable domain reads DTGVSQNPRHKITKRGQNVTFRCDPISEHNRLYWYRQTLGQGPEFLTYFQNEAQLEKSRLLSDRFSAERPKGSFSTLEIQRTEQGDSAMYLCASSLVFGVNEQFFGPGTRLTVL.

The genes are TRBV27 and TRBJ2-7; TRBD2 matches at 10 bases. The CDR3 has 15 amino acids. Germline trimming cut 3 bases from V and 7 bases from J; bases unmatched to any gene: 9. Germline loops: CDR1 MNHEY, CDR2 SMNVEV (reference sequence). The DNA of the CDR3 is TGTGCCAGCAGTTTGGTTGCTAGCGGGAGTCTTGAGCAGTACTTC. Translating it yields CASSLVASGSLEQYF.

V gene TRBV10-3 combines with J gene TRBJ1-5; 7 nucleotides line up with TRBD1. The trim removed 0 bases at V and 6 bases at J, leaving 5 bases unmatched. The germline V gene has CDR1 ENHRY and CDR2 SYGVKD. CDR3 length: 15 residues. The CDR3 sequence is CAISESGGRGQPQHF. In DNA form, the CDR3 reads TGTGCCATCAGTGAGTCAGGGGGCAGAGGTCAGCCCCAGCATTTT.

The chain is built from TRBV5-1 and TRBJ2-2; D is unresolved. The germline gives CDR1 SGHRS, CDR2 YFSETQ. The CDR3 has 14 residues. The V and J ends lost 0 bases and 4 bases respectively, with 7 bases between them. The CDR3 sequence: CASSLGLPTGELFF. The CDR3 nucleotides read TGCGCCAGCAGCTTGGGACTTCCCACCGGGGAGCTGTTTTTT. The full variable domain, completed using reference TRBV5-1 and TRBJ2-2, is KAGVTQTPRYLIKTRGQQVTLSCSPISGHRSVSWYQQTPGQGLQFLFEYFSETQRNKGNFPGRFSGRQFSNSRSEMNVSTLELGDSALYLCASSLGLPTGELFFGEGSRLTVL.